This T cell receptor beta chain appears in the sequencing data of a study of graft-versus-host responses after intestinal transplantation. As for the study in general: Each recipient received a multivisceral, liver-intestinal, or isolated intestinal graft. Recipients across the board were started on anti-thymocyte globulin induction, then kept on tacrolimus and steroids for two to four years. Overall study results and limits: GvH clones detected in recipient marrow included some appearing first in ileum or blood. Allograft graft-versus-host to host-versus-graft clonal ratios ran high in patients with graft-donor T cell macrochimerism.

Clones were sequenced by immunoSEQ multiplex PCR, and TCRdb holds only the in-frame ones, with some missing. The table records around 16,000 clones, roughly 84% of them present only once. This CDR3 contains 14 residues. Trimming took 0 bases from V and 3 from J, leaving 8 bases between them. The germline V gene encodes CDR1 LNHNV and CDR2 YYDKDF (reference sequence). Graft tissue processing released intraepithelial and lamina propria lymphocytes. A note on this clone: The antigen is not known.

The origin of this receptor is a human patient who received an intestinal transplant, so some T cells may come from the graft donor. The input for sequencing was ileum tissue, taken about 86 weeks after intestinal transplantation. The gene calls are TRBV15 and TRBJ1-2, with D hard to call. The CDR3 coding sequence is TGTGCCACCAGCAGAGATCAGCAGGACTATGGCTACACCTTC. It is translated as CATSRDQQDYGYTF.